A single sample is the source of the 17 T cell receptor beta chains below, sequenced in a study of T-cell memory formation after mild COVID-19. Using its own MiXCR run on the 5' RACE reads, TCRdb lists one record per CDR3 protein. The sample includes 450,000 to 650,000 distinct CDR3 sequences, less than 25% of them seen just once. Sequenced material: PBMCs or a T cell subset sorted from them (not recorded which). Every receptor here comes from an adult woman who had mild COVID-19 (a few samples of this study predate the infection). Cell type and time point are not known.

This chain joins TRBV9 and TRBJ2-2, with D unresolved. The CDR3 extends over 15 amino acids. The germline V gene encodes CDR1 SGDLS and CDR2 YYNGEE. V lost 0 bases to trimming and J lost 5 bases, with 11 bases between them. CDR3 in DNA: TGTGCCAGCAGCGTAGCGCCAACCACGACCGGGGAGCTGTTTTTT. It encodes CASSVAPTTTGELFF.

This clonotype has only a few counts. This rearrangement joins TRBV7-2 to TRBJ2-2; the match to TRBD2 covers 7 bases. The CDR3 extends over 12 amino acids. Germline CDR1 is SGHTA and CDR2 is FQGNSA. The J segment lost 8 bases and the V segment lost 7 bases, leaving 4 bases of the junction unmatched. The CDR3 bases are TGTGCCAGCATAAGCGGGACTGGGGAGCTGTTTTTT. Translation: CASISGTGELFF.

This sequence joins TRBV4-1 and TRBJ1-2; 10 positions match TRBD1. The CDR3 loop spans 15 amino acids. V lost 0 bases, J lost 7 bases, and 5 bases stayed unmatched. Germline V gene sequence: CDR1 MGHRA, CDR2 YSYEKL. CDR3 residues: CASSQERDRGSGYTF. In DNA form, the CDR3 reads TGCGCCAGCAGCCAAGAACGGGACAGGGGATCTGGCTACACCTTC.

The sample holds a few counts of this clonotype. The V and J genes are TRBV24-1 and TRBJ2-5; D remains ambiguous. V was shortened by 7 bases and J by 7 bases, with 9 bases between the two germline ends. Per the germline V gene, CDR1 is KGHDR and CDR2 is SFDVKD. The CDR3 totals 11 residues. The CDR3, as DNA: TGTGCCACCAGCAAATCAGGGACCCAGTACTTC. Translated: CATSKSGTQYF.

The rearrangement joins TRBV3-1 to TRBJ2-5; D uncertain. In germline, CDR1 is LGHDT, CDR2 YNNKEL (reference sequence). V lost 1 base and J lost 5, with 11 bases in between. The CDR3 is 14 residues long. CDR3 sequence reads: CASSQAAAGETQYF. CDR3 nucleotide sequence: TGTGCCAGCAGCCAAGCGGCAGCCGGGGAGACCCAGTACTTC.

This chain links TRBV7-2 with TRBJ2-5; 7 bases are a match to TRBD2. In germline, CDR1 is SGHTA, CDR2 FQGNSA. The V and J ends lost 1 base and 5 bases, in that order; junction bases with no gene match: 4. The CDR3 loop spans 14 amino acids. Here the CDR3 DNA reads TGTGCCAGCAGCTTAGGTCAAGCGGGGGAGACCCAGTACTTC. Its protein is CASSLGQAGETQYF.

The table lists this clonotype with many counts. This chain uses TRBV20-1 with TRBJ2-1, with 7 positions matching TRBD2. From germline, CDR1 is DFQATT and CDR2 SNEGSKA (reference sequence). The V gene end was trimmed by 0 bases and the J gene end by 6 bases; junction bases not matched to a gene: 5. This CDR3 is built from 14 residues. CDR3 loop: CSARDSRTSNEQFF. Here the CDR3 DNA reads TGCAGTGCTAGAGATTCCCGGACTAGCAATGAGCAGTTCTTC.

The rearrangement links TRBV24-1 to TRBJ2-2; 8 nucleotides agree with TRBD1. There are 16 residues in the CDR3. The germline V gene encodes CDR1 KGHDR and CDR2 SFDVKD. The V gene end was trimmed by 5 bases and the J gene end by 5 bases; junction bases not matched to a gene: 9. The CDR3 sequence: CATSGRQGTRTGELFF. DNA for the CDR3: TGTGCCACCAGTGGTAGACAGGGGACGCGAACCGGGGAGCTGTTTTTT.

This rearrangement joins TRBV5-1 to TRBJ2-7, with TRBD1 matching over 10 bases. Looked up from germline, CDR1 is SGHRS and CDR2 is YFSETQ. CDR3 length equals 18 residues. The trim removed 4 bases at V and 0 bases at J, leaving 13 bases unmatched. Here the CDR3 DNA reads TGCGCCAGCAGCCTGGGGGACAGGGGCCCCAAAAGCTCCTACGAGCAGTACTTC. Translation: CASSLGDRGPKSSYEQYF.

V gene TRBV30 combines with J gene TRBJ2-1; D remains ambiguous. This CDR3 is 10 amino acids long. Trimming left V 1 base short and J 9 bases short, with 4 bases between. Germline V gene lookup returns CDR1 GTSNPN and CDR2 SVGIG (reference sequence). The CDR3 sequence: CAWSALEQFF. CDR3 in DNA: TGTGCCTGGAGTGCTCTTGAGCAGTTCTTC.

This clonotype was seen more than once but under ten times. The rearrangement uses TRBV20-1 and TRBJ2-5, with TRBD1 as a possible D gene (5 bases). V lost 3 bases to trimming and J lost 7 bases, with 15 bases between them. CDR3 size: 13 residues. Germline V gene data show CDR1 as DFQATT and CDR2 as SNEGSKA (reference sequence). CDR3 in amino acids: CSASDSAGRTQYF. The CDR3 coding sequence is TGCAGTGCTAGTGACAGCGCCGGTAGGACCCAGTACTTC.

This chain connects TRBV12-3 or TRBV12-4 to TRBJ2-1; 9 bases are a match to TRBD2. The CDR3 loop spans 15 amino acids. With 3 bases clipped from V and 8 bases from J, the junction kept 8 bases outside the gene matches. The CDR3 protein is CASSLIGGGVHEQFF. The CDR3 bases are TGTGCCAGCAGTTTGATCGGCGGGGGGGTACATGAGCAGTTCTTC.

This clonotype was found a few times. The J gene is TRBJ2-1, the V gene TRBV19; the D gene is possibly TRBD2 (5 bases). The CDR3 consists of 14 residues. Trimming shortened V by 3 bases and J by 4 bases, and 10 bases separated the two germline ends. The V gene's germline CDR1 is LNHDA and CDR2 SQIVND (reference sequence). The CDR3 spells CASSMSDLYNEQFF. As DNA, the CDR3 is TGTGCCAGTAGTATGTCGGACTTGTACAATGAGCAGTTCTTC.

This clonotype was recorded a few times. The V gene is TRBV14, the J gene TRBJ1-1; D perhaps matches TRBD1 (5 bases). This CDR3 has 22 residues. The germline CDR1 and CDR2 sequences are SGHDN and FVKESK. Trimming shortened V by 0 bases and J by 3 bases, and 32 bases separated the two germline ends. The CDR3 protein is CASSQDLAAGMRFGSFDTEAFF. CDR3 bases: TGTGCCAGCAGCCAAGATCTGGCGGCAGGGATGAGGTTCGGGTCCTTCGACACTGAAGCTTTCTTT.

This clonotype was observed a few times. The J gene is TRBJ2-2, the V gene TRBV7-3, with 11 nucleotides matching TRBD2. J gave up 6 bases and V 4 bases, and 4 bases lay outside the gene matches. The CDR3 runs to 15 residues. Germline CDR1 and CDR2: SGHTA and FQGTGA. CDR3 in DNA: TGTGCCAGCAGCTCCGGGACTAGCGGTTCCGGGGAGCTGTTTTTT. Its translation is CASSSGTSGSGELFF.

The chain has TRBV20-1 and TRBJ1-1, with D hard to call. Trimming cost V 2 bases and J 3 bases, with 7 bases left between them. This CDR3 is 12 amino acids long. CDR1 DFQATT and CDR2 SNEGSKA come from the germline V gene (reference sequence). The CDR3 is CSARPGDTEAFF. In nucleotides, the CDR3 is TGCAGTGCTAGACCCGGGGACACTGAAGCTTTCTTT.

CDR3 protein: CASSLDRGLTEAFF. The CDR3 bases are TGTGCCAGCAGCCTAGACAGGGGGCTAACTGAAGCTTTCTTT. This rearrangement joins TRBV5-5 to TRBJ1-1; 10 bases align to TRBD1. Germline V gives CDR1 SGHKS, CDR2 YYEKEE (reference sequence). CDR3 length: 14 residues. The V segment lost 4 bases and the J segment 5 bases; nucleotides outside the gene matches: 5.